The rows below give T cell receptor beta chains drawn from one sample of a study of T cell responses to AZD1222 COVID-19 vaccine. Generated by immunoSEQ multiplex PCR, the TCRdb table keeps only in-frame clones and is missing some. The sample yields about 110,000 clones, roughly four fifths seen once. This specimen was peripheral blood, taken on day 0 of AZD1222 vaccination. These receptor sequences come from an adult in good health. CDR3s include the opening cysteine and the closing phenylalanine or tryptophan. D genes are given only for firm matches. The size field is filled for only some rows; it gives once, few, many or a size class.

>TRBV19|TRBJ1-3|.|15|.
TGTGCCAGTAGTATTACGGCCATCTCTGGAAACACCATATATTTT
CASSITAISGNTIYF
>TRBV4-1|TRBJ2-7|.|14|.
TGCGCCAGCAGCCAAGTCGGCCGGACCTACGAGCAGTACTTC
CASSQVGRTYEQYF
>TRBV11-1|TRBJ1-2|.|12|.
TGTGCCAGCAGCCCCAACAACTATGGCTACACCTTC
CASSPNNYGYTF
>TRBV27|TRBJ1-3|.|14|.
TGTGCCAGCAGAAAGACAGGCTCTGGAAACACCATATATTTT
CASRKTGSGNTIYF
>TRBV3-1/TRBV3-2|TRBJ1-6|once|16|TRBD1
TGTGCCAGCAGCCCCCAGGGACAGGGACTATGGTCACCCCTCCACTTT
CASSPQGQGLWSPLHF
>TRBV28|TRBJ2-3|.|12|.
TGTGCCAGCAGTCCTTACCGAGATACGCAGTATTTT
CASSPYRDTQYF
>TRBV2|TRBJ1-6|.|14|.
TGTGCCAGCAGGGCAGGGAGAGGCAATTCACCCCTCCACTTT
CASRAGRGNSPLHF
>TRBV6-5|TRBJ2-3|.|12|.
TGTGCCACCCGCACTCGCACAGATACGCAGTATTTT
CATRTRTDTQYF
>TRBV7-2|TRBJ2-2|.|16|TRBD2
TGTGCCAGCAGCCCCCCGGGGGGAACGGTAACCGGGGAGCTGTTTTTT
CASSPPGGTVTGELFF
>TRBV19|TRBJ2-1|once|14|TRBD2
TGTGCCAGTAGTCCAACCCCGGGGGGCAATGAGCAGTTCTTC
CASSPTPGGNEQFF
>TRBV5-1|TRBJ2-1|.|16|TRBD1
TGCGCCAGCAGCCCCCTCGGGACAGGGTCTAGCAATGAGCAGTTCTTC
CASSPLGTGSSNEQFF
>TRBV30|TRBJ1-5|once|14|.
TGTGCCTGGAGTGTACAAGGGGGTGGTCAGCCCCAGCATTTT
CAWSVQGGGQPQHF
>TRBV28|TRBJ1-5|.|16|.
TGTGCCAGCAGTCCAACCCTGGGGGTGAGCAATCAGCCCCAGCATTTT
CASSPTLGVSNQPQHF
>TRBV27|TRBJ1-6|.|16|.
TGTGCCAGCTTTGGGTTTGGAAGCTCCTATAATTCACCCCTCCACTTT
CASFGFGSSYNSPLHF
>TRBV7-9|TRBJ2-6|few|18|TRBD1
TGTGCCAGCAGCCCAAGGGGGCAGTCACTTTCTGGGGCCAACGTCCTGACTTTC
CASSPRGQSLSGANVLTF
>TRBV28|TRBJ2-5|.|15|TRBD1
TGTGCCAGCAGTCCCACAGGGGTATTTGGAGAGACCCAGTACTTC
CASSPTGVFGETQYF
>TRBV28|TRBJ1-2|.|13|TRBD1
TGTGCCAGCAGCCCGACAGGGGGAAGTGGCTACACCTTC
CASSPTGGSGYTF
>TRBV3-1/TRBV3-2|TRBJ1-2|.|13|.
TGTGCCAGCAGCCACCAAATCAAGAATGGCTACACCTTC
CASSHQIKNGYTF
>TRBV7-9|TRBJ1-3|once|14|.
TGTGCCAGCACCGGCGTGGCCCGGGGGTACACCATATATTTT
CASTGVARGYTIYF
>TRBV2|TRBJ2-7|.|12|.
TGTGCCAGCAGTGAAGCAGGCTACGAGCAGTACTTC
CASSEAGYEQYF
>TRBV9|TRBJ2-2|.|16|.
TGTGCCAGCAGCGTTCGCGGGGGCGCGAACACCGGGGAGCTGTTTTTT
CASSVRGGANTGELFF
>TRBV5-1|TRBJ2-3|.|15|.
TGCGCCAGCAGTTCTGGACAGCTAAGGACAGATACGCAGTATTTT
CASSSGQLRTDTQYF
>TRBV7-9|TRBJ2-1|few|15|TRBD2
TGTGCCAGCAGCTTAACTAGCGGGGCCTACAATGAGCAGTTCTTC
CASSLTSGAYNEQFF
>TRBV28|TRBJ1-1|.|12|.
TGTGCCAGCAGTTTGGGTCTTACTGAAGCTTTCTTT
CASSLGLTEAFF
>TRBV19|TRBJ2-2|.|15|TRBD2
TGTGCCAGTAGTATACTAGCGGGGGGGTTCGGGGAGCTGTTTTTT
CASSILAGGFGELFF
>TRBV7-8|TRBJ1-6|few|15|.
TGTGCCAGCAGCTTAAGGGGGGCAGTTAATTCACCCCTCCACTTT
CASSLRGAVNSPLHF